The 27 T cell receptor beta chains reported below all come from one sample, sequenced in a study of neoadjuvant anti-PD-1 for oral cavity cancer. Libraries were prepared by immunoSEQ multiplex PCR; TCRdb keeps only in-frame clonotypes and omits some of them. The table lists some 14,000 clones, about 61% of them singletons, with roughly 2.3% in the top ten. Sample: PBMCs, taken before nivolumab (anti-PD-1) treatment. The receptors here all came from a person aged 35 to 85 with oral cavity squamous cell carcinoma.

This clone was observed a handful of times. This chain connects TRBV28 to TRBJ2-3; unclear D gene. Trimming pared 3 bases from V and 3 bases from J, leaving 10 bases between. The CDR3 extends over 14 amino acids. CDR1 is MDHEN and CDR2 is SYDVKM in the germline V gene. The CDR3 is CASSFVMGTDTQYF. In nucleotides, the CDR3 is TGTGCCAGCAGTTTCGTGATGGGGACAGATACGCAGTATTTT.

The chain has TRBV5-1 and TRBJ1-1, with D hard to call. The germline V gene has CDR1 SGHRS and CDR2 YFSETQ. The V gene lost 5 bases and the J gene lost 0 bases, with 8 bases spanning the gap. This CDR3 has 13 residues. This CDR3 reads CASRLDVNTEAFF. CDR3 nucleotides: TGCGCCAGCAGACTGGACGTGAACACTGAAGCTTTCTTT.

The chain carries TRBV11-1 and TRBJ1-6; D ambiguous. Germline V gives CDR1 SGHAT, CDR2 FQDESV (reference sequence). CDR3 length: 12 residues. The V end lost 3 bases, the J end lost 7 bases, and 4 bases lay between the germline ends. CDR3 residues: CASSFINSPLHF. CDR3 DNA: TGTGCCAGCAGCTTCATAAATTCACCCCTCCACTTT.

The CDR3 sequence: CASRLLGGTEAFF. CDR3 bases: TGTGCCAGCCGACTTCTAGGCGGCACTGAAGCTTTCTTT. V gene TRBV5-4 combines with J gene TRBJ1-1; no clear D gene. The CDR3 has 13 residues. Germline loops: CDR1 SGHNT, CDR2 YYREEE (reference sequence). Between the trimmed V and J ends, which lost 7 bases and 4 bases, there was a span of 14 bases.

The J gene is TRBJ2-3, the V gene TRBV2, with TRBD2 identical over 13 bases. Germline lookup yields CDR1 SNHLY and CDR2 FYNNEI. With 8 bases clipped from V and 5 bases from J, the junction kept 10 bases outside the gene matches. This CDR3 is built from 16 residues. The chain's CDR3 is CASLGGGLAGKDTQYF. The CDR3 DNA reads TGTGCCAGCCTGGGGGGGGGACTAGCGGGAAAAGATACGCAGTATTTT.

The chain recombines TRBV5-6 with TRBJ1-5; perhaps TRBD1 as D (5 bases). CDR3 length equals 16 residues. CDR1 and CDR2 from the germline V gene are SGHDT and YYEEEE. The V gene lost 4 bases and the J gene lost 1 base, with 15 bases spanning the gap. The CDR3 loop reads CASSPGREGSNQPQHF. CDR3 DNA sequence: TGTGCCAGCAGCCCCGGGAGGGAGGGGAGCAATCAGCCCCAGCATTTT.

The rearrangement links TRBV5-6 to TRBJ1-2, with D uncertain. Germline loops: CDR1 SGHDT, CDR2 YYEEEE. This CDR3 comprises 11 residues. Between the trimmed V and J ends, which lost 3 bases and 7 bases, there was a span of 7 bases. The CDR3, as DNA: TGTGCCAGCAGCTACGGTTCTGGCTACACCTTC. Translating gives CASSYGSGYTF.

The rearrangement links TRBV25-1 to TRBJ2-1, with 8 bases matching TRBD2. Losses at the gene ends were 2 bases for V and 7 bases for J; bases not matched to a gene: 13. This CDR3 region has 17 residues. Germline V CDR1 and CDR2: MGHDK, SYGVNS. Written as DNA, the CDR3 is TGTGCCAGCAGTGAACGGGTGGGAAGCGGGAGTGGGAATGAGCAGTTCTTC. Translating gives CASSERVGSGSGNEQFF.

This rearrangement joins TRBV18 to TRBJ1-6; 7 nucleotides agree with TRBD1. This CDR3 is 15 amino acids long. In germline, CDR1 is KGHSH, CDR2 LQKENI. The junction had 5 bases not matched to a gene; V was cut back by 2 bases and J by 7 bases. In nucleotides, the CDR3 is TGTGCCAGCTCACCATTACAGGGGTTAAATTCACCCCTCCACTTT. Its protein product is CASSPLQGLNSPLHF. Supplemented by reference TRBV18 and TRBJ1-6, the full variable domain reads NAGVMQNPRHLVRRRGQEARLRCSPMKGHSHVYWYRQLPEEGLKFMVYLQKENIIDESGMPKERFSAEFPKEGPSILRIQQVVRGDSAAYFCASSPLQGLNSPLHFGNGTRLTVT.

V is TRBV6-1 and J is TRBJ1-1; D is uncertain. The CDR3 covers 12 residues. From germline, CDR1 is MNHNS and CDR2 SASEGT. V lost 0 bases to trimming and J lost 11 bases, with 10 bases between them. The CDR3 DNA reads TGTGCCAGCAGTGAAGCGGGTACTCAGGCTTTCTTT. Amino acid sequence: CASSEAGTQAFF.

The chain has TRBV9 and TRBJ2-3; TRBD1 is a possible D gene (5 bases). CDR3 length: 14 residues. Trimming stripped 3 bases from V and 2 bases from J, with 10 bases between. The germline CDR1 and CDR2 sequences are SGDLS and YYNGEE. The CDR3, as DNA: TGTGCCAGCAGCGCAGGGTTTCCCACAGATACGCAGTATTTT. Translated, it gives CASSAGFPTDTQYF.

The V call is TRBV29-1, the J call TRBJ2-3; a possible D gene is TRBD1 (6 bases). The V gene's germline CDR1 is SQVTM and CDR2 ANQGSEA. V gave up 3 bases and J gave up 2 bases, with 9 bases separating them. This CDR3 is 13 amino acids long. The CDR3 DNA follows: TGCAGCGTTGACAGGGGCATCACAGATACGCAGTATTTT. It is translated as CSVDRGITDTQYF.

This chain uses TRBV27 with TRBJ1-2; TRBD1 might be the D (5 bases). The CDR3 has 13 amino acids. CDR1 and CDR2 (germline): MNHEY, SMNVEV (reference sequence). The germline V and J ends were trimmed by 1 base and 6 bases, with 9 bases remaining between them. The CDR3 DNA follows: TGTGCCAGCAGTTTATTCAAGGGGAATGGCTACACCTTC. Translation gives CASSLFKGNGYTF.

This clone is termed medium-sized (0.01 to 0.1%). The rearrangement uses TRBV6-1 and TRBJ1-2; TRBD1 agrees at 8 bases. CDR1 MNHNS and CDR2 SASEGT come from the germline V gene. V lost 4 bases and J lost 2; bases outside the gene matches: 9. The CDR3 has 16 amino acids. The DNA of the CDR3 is TGTGCCAGCAGTGCGCGGTCAGGGGGCTCGAACTATGGCTACACCTTC. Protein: CASSARSGGSNYGYTF.

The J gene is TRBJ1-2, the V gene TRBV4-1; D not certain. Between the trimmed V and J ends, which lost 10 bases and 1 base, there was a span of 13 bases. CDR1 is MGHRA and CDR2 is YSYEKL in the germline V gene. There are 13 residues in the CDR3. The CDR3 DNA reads TGCGCCACCTCGGCTGGAGATAACTATGGCTACACCTTC. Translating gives CATSAGDNYGYTF.

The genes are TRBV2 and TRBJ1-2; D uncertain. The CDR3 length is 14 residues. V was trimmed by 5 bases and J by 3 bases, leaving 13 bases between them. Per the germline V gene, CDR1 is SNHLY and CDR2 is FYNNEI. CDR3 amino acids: CASSWRGSDYGYTF. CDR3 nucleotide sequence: TGTGCCAGCAGTTGGAGAGGGAGCGACTATGGCTACACCTTC.

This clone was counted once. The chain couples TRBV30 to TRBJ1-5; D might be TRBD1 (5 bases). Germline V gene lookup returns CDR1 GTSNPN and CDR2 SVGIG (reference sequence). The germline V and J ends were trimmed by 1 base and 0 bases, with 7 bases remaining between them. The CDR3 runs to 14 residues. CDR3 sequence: CAWSAGVSNQPQHF. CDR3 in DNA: TGTGCCTGGAGTGCGGGGGTTAGCAATCAGCCCCAGCATTTT.

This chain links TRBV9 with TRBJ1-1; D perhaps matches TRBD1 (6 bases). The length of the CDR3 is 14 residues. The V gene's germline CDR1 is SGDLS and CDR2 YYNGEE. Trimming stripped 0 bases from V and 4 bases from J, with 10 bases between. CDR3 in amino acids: CASSVVGAATEAFF. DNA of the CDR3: TGTGCCAGCAGCGTAGTGGGGGCGGCCACTGAAGCTTTCTTT.

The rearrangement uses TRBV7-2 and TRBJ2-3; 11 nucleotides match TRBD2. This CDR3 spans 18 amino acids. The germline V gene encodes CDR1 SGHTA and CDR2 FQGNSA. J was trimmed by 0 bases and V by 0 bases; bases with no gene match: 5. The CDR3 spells CASSLAFSGGASTDTQYF. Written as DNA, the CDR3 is TGTGCCAGCAGCTTAGCGTTTAGCGGGGGGGCAAGCACAGATACGCAGTATTTT.

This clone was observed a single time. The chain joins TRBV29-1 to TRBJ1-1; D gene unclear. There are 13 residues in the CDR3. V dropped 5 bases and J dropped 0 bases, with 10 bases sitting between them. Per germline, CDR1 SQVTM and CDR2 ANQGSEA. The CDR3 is CSVQKSMNTEAFF. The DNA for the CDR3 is TGCAGCGTTCAAAAGTCTATGAACACTGAAGCTTTCTTT.

The DNA for the CDR3 is TGTGCCAGCAGCCAAGTAACGGGTGAGCAGTTCTTC. It codes for CASSQVTGEQFF. The genes are TRBV4-2 and TRBJ2-1; no reliable D call. The CDR3 consists of 12 residues. Trimming cost V 1 base and J 9 bases, with 7 bases left between them. Germline CDR1 is LGHNA and CDR2 is YNFKEQ.

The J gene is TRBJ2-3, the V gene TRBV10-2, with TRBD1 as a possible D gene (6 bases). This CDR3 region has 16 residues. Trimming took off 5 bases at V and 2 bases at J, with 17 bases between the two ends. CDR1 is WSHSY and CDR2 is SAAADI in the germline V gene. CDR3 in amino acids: CASSLQGLTNTDTQYF. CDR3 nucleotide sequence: TGCGCCAGCAGTTTGCAGGGGTTGACAAACACAGATACGCAGTATTTT.

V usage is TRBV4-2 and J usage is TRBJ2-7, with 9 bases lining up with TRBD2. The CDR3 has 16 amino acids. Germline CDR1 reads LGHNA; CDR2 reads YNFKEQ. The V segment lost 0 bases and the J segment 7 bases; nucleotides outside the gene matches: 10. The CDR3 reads CASSQDWRGSGREQYF. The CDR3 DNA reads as TGTGCCAGCAGCCAAGATTGGCGGGGTAGCGGGAGAGAGCAGTACTTC.

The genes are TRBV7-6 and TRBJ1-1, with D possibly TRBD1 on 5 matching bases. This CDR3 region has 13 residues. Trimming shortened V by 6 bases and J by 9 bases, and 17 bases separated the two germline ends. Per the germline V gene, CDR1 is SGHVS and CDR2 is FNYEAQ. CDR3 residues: CASRGTVGKQAFF. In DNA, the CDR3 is TGTGCCAGCAGGGGGACGGTCGGGAAGCAAGCTTTCTTT.

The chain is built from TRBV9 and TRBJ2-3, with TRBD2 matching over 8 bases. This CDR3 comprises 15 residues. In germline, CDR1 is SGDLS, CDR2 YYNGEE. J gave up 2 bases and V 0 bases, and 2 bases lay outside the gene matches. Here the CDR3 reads CASSVARGDTDTQYF. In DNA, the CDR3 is TGTGCCAGCAGCGTAGCGCGGGGGGACACAGATACGCAGTATTTT. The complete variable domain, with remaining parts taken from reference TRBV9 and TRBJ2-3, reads DSGVTQTPKHLITATGQRVTLRCSPRSGDLSVYWYQQSLDQGLQFLIQYYNGEERAKGNILERFSAQQFPDLHSELNLSSLELGDSALYFCASSVARGDTDTQYFGPGTRLTVL.

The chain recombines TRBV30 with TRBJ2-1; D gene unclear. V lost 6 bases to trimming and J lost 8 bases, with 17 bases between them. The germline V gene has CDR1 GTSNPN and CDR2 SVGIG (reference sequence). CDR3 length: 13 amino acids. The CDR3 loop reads CACKVSGAHEQFF. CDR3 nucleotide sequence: TGTGCCTGCAAAGTATCTGGTGCCCATGAGCAGTTCTTC.

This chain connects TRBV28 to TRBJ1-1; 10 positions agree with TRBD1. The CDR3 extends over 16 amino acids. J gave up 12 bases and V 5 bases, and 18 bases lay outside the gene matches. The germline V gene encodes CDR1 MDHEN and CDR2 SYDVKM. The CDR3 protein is CASSVPALGTGVSSFF. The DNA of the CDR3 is TGTGCCAGCAGTGTTCCGGCTCTGGGGACAGGGGTTTCATCTTTCTTT.